This section outlines one T cell receptor beta chain sequence together with its context. Trimming took 3 bases from V and 6 from J, leaving 13 bases between them. The CDR3 is 13 residues long. Per the germline V gene, CDR1 is GTSNPN and CDR2 is SVGIG (reference sequence). The data belong to a study of blood T cells in healthy people across ages. A sample-barcoded 5' primer and a J-beta primer mix were used in a second PCR of roughly 7 to 12 cycles. Every cDNA molecule carried a tag from a template-switch adaptor bearing 12 random nucleotides. TCRdb re-called the 5' RACE reads through MiXCR, storing one row per CDR3 protein. This sample yields approximately 1,100,000 distinct CDR3 sequences, of which under 55% are seen a single time; under 20% belongs to the top ten.

The chain joins TRBV30 to TRBJ2-3; no clear D. Material: blood. The sequence derives from a woman aged 60-70 years in good health. The CDR3 protein is CAWRPNWVDTQYF. CDR3 DNA: TGTGCCTGGAGGCCTAATTGGGTGGATACGCAGTATTTT.